These 14 T cell receptor beta chains originate from one sample sequenced in a study of CD8 T cells in ankylosing spondylitis. TCRdb reprocessed the 5' RACE reads with MiXCR, giving one entry per CDR3 protein. The sample records about 270,000 distinct CDR3 sequences, over 30% being singletons. Sequencing was carried out using blood, either unsorted or a sorted T cell fraction (not recorded which). Every receptor here comes from a male donor with ankylosing spondylitis or in good health (not recorded which).

CDR3 sequence: CASSSQTSGGRETQYF. The CDR3 DNA follows: TGTGCCAGCAGTTCCCAGACTAGCGGGGGGCGGGAGACCCAGTACTTC. This chain links TRBV12-3 or TRBV12-4 with TRBJ2-5, with 13 nucleotides matching TRBD2. There are 16 residues in the CDR3. With 4 bases clipped from V and 5 bases from J, the junction kept 7 bases outside the gene matches.

This clonotype has only a few counts. V and J are TRBV20-1 and TRBJ2-5, with 15 bases lining up with TRBD2. CDR3 length: 18 residues. Unmatched junction bases numbered 16, after V lost 2 bases and J lost 9 bases. CDR1 and CDR2 (germline): DFQATT, SNEGSKA (reference sequence). This CDR3 is CSARPHGLAGGPPWAQYF. For the CDR3, the DNA is TGCAGTGCTAGACCTCACGGACTAGCGGGGGGGCCCCCGTGGGCCCAGTACTTC.

This clonotype was seen only a few times. The chain recombines TRBV6-5 with TRBJ1-1, with D uncertain. CDR1 MNHEY and CDR2 SVGAGI come from the germline V gene. V was trimmed by 3 bases and J by 8 bases, leaving 7 bases between them. CDR3 length: 11 amino acids. The CDR3 coding sequence is TGTGCCAGCAGTTATATAGGGGAAGCTTTCTTT. Amino acid sequence: CASSYIGEAFF.

The chain links TRBV29-1 to TRBJ1-2; D unresolved. The CDR3 is made up of 8 amino acids. V lost 3 bases and J 13 bases, leaving 6 bases between the germline ends. Germline lookup yields CDR1 SQVTM and CDR2 ANQGSEA. In DNA, the CDR3 is TGCAGCGTTGACGGCCCCACCTTC. It translates to CSVDGPTF. Supplemented by reference TRBV29-1 and TRBJ1-2, the full variable domain reads SAVISQKPSRDICQRGTSLTIQCQVDSQVTMMFWYRQQPGQSLTLIATANQGSEATYESGFVIDKFPISRPNLTFSTLTVSNMSPEDSSIYLCSVDGPTFGSGTRLTVV.

This clonotype was detected a few times. The V and J genes are TRBV7-3 and TRBJ2-1; D is uncertain. Germline V lookup: CDR1 SGHTA, CDR2 FQGTGA. CDR3 length equals 15 residues. V lost 4 bases to trimming and J lost 1 base, with 11 bases between them. This CDR3 reads CASSSERASYNEQFF. As DNA, the CDR3 is TGTGCCAGCAGCTCCGAGCGAGCATCCTACAATGAGCAGTTCTTC.

The V and J genes are TRBV6-1 and TRBJ2-3, with D possibly being TRBD1 (6 bases). Trimming left V 5 bases short and J 0 bases short, with 9 bases between. CDR1 and CDR2 from the germline V gene are MNHNS and SASEGT. The CDR3 contains 14 residues. The CDR3 coding sequence is TGTGCCAGCAGTAGGGGGTGGAGCACAGATACGCAGTATTTT. This gives the protein CASSRGWSTDTQYF.

V is TRBV5-1 and J is TRBJ2-2; D remains ambiguous. CDR1 is SGHRS, CDR2 YFSETQ, per germline. The CDR3 is made up of 13 amino acids. Trimming left V 7 bases short and J 1 base short, with 8 bases between. The CDR3 is CASSDGNTGELFF. CDR3 DNA sequence: TGCGCCAGCTCCGACGGGAACACCGGGGAGCTGTTTTTT.

V gene TRBV20-1 combines with J gene TRBJ2-7; 8 bases are shared with TRBD2. The CDR3 is made up of 14 amino acids. V was pared by 5 bases and J by 3 bases, with 9 bases of the junction left unmatched. From germline, CDR1 is DFQATT and CDR2 SNEGSKA (reference sequence). CDR3 sequence (DNA): TGCAGTGCTGCTGGACTAGCAGCCAACTACGAGCAGTACTTC. This translates into CSAAGLAANYEQYF.

This clonotype was detected only once. The V gene is TRBV29-1, the J gene TRBJ2-5, with a weak D call TRBD1 (5 bases). CDR3 size: 13 residues. Germline CDR1 is SQVTM and CDR2 is ANQGSEA. V was shortened by 3 bases and J by 2 bases, with 10 bases between the two germline ends. The CDR3 sequence: CSVENRMQETQYF. DNA for the CDR3: TGCAGCGTTGAGAACAGGATGCAAGAGACCCAGTACTTC.

This sequence joins TRBV20-1 and TRBJ2-7; TRBD1 matches 10 bases. The CDR3 has 14 residues. Trimming cost V 4 bases and J 0 bases; bases outside gene matches: 3. Germline V lookup: CDR1 DFQATT, CDR2 SNEGSKA (reference sequence). The CDR3 DNA reads as TGCAGTGCTATTCGGGACAGGGGCTCCTACGAGCAGTACTTC. This translates into CSAIRDRGSYEQYF.

CDR3 bases: TGTGCCAGCAGCCAAGGACAGGGCGGGCACATTCAGTACTTC. Its protein is CASSQGQGGHIQYF. The chain joins TRBV3-1 to TRBJ2-4, with TRBD1 matching 7 bases. The CDR3 contains 14 residues. Germline V gene data show CDR1 as LGHDT and CDR2 as YNNKEL (reference sequence). V lost 1 base and J lost 8; bases outside the gene matches: 5.

V and J are TRBV20-1 and TRBJ1-2, with D uncertain. Trimming shortened V by 6 bases and J by 0 bases, and 8 bases separated the two germline ends. This CDR3 is built from 12 residues. Germline CDR1 and CDR2: DFQATT and SNEGSKA (reference sequence). CDR3 nucleotides: TGCAGTGCAACACGCCCTAACTATGGCTACACCTTC. Its protein product is CSATRPNYGYTF.

This chain connects TRBV7-9 to TRBJ2-1; D not certain. Trimming left V 1 base short and J 10 bases short, with 8 bases between. The CDR3 length is 12 residues. Germline V gene data show CDR1 as SEHNR and CDR2 as FQNEAQ (reference sequence). CDR3 DNA sequence: TGTGCCAGCAGCTTAGTCGCCAGAGAGCAGTTCTTC. This gives the protein CASSLVAREQFF. Full variable domain (missing parts from reference TRBV7-9 and TRBJ2-1): DTGVSQNPRHKITKRGQNVTFRCDPISEHNRLYWYRQTLGQGPEFLTYFQNEAQLEKSRLLSDRFSAERPKGSFSTLEIQRTEQGDSAMYLCASSLVAREQFFGPGTRLTVL.

The V and J genes are TRBV3-1 and TRBJ1-1; tentatively, D is TRBD1 (6 bases). The CDR3 spans 16 residues. Germline values: CDR1 LGHDT, CDR2 YNNKEL (reference sequence). V lost 0 bases to trimming and J lost 0 bases, with 11 bases between them. The CDR3, as DNA: TGTGCCAGCAGCCAAGATGGACAGAGGCTGAACACTGAAGCTTTCTTT. This gives the protein CASSQDGQRLNTEAFF.